These T cell receptor beta chains were read from a single sample in a study of response to subunit inactivated influenza vaccine. TCRdb processed the RT-PCR reads anew with MiXCR; each CDR3 protein has one entry. Among around 480,000 distinct CDR3 sequences listed, 16% were seen once. The sample was CD4+ T cells sorted from PBMCs, taken less than 25 months after vaccination. All receptors derive from a man aged 45-69 years who received an inactivated influenza vaccine. Each CDR3 is given with its conserved first and last residue. Fields, in order: J gene, D gene, clone size, V gene, CDR3 DNA, CDR3 protein. A D gene is named only where the DNA matches it firmly. Some rows mark clone size as missing; the rest say once, few, many or name a class of expanded clone.

TRBJ2-2 | - | few | TRBV12-3/TRBV12-4 | TGTGCCAGCGGGGGGCAGGACACCGGGGAGCTGTTTTTT | CASGGQDTGELFF
TRBJ2-1 | - | - | TRBV20-1 | TGCAGTGCTAGTCAGGGGGGGCTTTACAATGAGCAGTTCTTC | CSASQGGLYNEQFF
TRBJ2-3 | TRBD2 | many | TRBV11-2 | TGTGCCAGCAGCTTTCTAGCGGGGGTTGTGACAGATACGCAGTATTTT | CASSFLAGVVTDTQYF
TRBJ2-6 | TRBD1 | many | TRBV6-2/TRBV6-3 | TGTGCCAGCAGCCCCCGACAGGGGAGGTCTGGGGCCAACGTCCTGACTTTC | CASSPRQGRSGANVLTF
TRBJ2-2 | - | few | TRBV4-3 | TGCGCCAGCAGCCAAGATCGCCCCTTGTGGGGGGGCCATGGCGGGGAGCTGTTTTTT | CASSQDRPLWGGHGGELFF
TRBJ2-1 | - | - | TRBV12-3/TRBV12-4 | TGTGCCAGCAGGCAGGGTACCGGGTCCTACAATGAGCAGTTCTTC | CASRQGTGSYNEQFF
TRBJ2-1 | - | few | TRBV7-2 | TGTGCCAGCGGGCCATCCGGGACGCAATCCTACAATGAGCAGTTCTTC | CASGPSGTQSYNEQFF
TRBJ2-7 | TRBD1 | - | TRBV19 | TGTGCCAGTGCTGGACAGGGGCAAAGCTCCTACGAGCAGTACTTC | CASAGQGQSSYEQYF
TRBJ1-3 | - | - | TRBV9 | TGTGCCAGCAGCGTAGTTGGAGGGTCGACTGGAAACACCATATATTTT | CASSVVGGSTGNTIYF
TRBJ2-7 | - | - | TRBV19 | TGTGCCAGTAGTCCCGTAGCGGAGCGCTACGAGCAGTACTTC | CASSPVAERYEQYF